This TCR beta chain derives from a study of T-cell memory formation after mild COVID-19. Overall study: Each donor largely had its own TCR clusters. Overall study results and limits: CD4+ clones that contracted lay mainly in CM and EM; CD8+ ones lay in EMRA.

On this clonotype itself: Its antigen is unknown.

From 5'RACE with constant-segment primers came TCR alpha and TCR beta cDNA libraries that carried sample barcodes and UMIs. TCRdb itself ran the 5' RACE reads through MiXCR, one entry per CDR3 protein. The table has over 120,000 distinct CDR3 sequences, 25% seen once. J was trimmed by 10 bases and V by 0 bases; bases with no gene match: 9. Germline V gene data show CDR1 as SGHDT and CDR2 as YYEEEE. The CDR3 loop spans 14 amino acids. The specimen was PBMCs or a T cell subset sorted from them (not recorded which). This receptor was obtained from an adult woman who had mild COVID-19 (a few samples of this study predate the infection). Cell type and time point are not known. The chain has TRBV5-6 and TRBJ1-1; 7 nucleotides match TRBD1. The CDR3 nucleotides read TGTGCCAGCAGCTTGGGACAGGGTCGGGATTTAGCTTTCTTT. Its translation: CASSLGQGRDLAFF.